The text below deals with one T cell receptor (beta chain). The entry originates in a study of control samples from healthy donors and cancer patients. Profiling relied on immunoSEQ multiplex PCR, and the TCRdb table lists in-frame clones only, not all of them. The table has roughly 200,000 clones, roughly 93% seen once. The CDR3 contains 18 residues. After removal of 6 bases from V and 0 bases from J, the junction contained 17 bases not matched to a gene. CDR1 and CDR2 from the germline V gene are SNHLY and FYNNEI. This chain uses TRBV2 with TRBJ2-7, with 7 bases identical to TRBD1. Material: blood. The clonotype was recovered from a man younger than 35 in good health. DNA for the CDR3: TGTGCCAGCAGACCGGGGATTCATCGGGACAGCGTCTCCTACGAGCAGTACTTC. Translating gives CASRPGIHRDSVSYEQYF.